This T cell receptor (beta chain) stems from a study of T cells after yellow fever vaccination. This clonotype has a count of ten or more. V was cut by 5 bases and J by 1 base, with 19 bases left in between. In germline, CDR1 is SGHTA, CDR2 FQGNSA. The CDR3 runs 17 residues. TCRdb ran MiXCR on the 5' RACE reads and lists one entry per CDR3 protein. The sample includes 250,000 or so distinct CDR3 sequences, 3.6% of them seen just once. This chain connects TRBV7-2 to TRBJ2-3; a weak D match, TRBD2 (6 bases). Sequencing used PBMCs, obtained 15 days after the yellow fever booster vaccination. This clonotype was sampled from a man between 18 and 29 years old who received the YFV17D yellow fever vaccine. CDR3 sequence reads: CASSPEVDPGGTDTQYF. As DNA, the CDR3 is TGTGCCAGCAGCCCGGAAGTGGATCCGGGGGGCACAGATACGCAGTATTTT.